The 3 T cell receptor beta chains reported below all come from one sample, sequenced in a study of control samples from healthy donors and cancer patients. Method: immunoSEQ multiplex PCR; TCRdb's copy keeps in-frame clones and lacks some. The sample holds more than 50,000 clones; 65% to 90% are singletons and the top ten take 5% to 6.5%. The sequenced sample was blood. These TCRs come from a man aged 40-49 years in good health.

The V gene is TRBV30, the J gene TRBJ1-2, with D tentatively TRBD1 (5 bases). The CDR3 runs to 13 residues. V was clipped by 0 bases and J by 4 bases, with 9 bases between them. The germline CDR1 and CDR2 sequences are GTSNPN and SVGIG (reference sequence). The CDR3 loop reads CAWSVGGVYGYTF. CDR3 bases: TGTGCCTGGAGTGTTGGGGGAGTCTATGGCTACACCTTC.

V is TRBV24-1 and J is TRBJ2-1, with TRBD2 matching over 9 bases. V shed 1 base, J shed 0 bases, and the junction held 3 bases outside the gene matches. The germline gives CDR1 KGHDR, CDR2 SFDVKD. This CDR3 comprises 17 residues. As DNA, the CDR3 is TGTGCCACCAGTGATTTTGGTAGCGGGAGCTCCTACAATGAGCAGTTCTTC. It encodes CATSDFGSGSSYNEQFF.

The rearrangement joins TRBV3-1 (or the pseudogene TRBV3-2) to TRBJ1-2; D is ambiguous. Germline V lookup: CDR1 LGHDT, CDR2 YNNKEL (reference sequence). The CDR3 is made up of 14 amino acids. V lost 2 bases and J 3 bases, leaving 10 bases between the germline ends. The CDR3 nucleotides are TGTGCCAGCAGCCAACAGGCCCGCGACTATGGCTACACCTTC. This sequence encodes CASSQQARDYGYTF.